The 27 T cell receptor beta chains below all came from one sample that was sequenced in a study of T-cell memory formation after mild COVID-19. One entry per CDR3 protein, called by TCRdb with MiXCR from the 5' RACE reads. The table shows 140,000 to 150,000 distinct CDR3 sequences, with about 25% occurring only once. Sequencing was performed on PBMCs or a T cell subset sorted from them (not recorded which). The receptors shown here come from an adult woman who had mild COVID-19 (a few samples of this study predate the infection). Cell type and time point are not known.

V gene TRBV6-5 combines with J gene TRBJ2-7; D not resolved. Trimming pared 5 bases from V and 4 bases from J, leaving 15 bases between. CDR3 size: 14 residues. Germline V gene lookup returns CDR1 MNHEY and CDR2 SVGAGI. CDR3 region: CASSGLHAPYEQYF. For the CDR3, the DNA is TGTGCCAGCAGTGGCCTACACGCCCCGTACGAGCAGTACTTC.

This clonotype was counted many times. The chain couples TRBV7-6 to TRBJ2-7; D uncertain. The CDR3 covers 13 residues. Germline CDR1 SGHVS, CDR2 FNYEAQ. V lost 0 bases and J lost 0, with 3 bases in between. The CDR3 DNA reads TGTGCCAGCAGCTTAGCGAGCTCCTACGAGCAGTACTTC. It encodes CASSLASSYEQYF.

In this sample, this clonotype turned up a few times. The V and J genes are TRBV4-1 and TRBJ1-5; D is uncertain. The germline CDR1 and CDR2 sequences are MGHRA and YSYEKL. V was shortened by 0 bases and J by 5 bases, with 14 bases between the two germline ends. This CDR3 spans 16 amino acids. CDR3: CASSQDRGPWDQPQHF. In DNA form, the CDR3 reads TGCGCCAGCAGCCAAGATCGGGGTCCATGGGATCAGCCCCAGCATTTT.

Only a few counts were recorded for this clonotype. The rearrangement joins TRBV24-1 to TRBJ2-1, with TRBD2 matching 12 bases. The CDR3 has 16 amino acids. J was trimmed by 8 bases and V by 3 bases; bases with no gene match: 7. The germline V gene has CDR1 KGHDR and CDR2 SFDVKD. DNA of the CDR3: TGTGCCACCAGTGATCCGACTAGCGGGGGAGTCGATGAGCAGTTCTTC. Translation gives CATSDPTSGGVDEQFF.

This rearrangement joins TRBV7-9 to TRBJ2-1; possible D gene TRBD2, 6 bases. V lost 2 bases, J lost 6 bases, and 11 bases lay in between. The CDR3 is made up of 14 amino acids. From germline, CDR1 is SEHNR and CDR2 FQNEAQ (reference sequence). The CDR3 sequence: CASSLSGLPNEQFF. CDR3 DNA sequence: TGTGCCAGCAGCTTATCAGGACTACCCAATGAGCAGTTCTTC. The full variable domain, completed using reference TRBV7-9 and TRBJ2-1, is DTGVSQNPRHKITKRGQNVTFRCDPISEHNRLYWYRQTLGQGPEFLTYFQNEAQLEKSRLLSDRFSAERPKGSFSTLEIQRTEQGDSAMYLCASSLSGLPNEQFFGPGTRLTVL.

V gene TRBV10-3 combines with J gene TRBJ1-2, with TRBD1 as a possible D gene (5 bases). This CDR3 is 13 amino acids long. V was trimmed by 4 bases and J by 3 bases, leaving 9 bases between them. Germline values: CDR1 ENHRY, CDR2 SYGVKD. The CDR3 DNA reads TGTGCCATCAGTGCTGGGGGAGACTATGGCTACACCTTC. Its protein is CAISAGGDYGYTF.

This clonotype showed up just a few times. V is TRBV11-2 and J is TRBJ2-7; 11 bases match TRBD1. CDR1 SGHAT and CDR2 FQNNGV come from the germline V gene. V dropped 5 bases and J dropped 3; count of bases not matched to a gene: 6. CDR3 length: 15 amino acids. Written as DNA, the CDR3 is TGTGCCAGCAGCCCGGTGGGACAGGGGGGCTACGAGCAGTACTTC. Its translation: CASSPVGQGGYEQYF.

J is TRBJ2-7 and V is TRBV29-1; perhaps TRBD2 as D (5 bases). Germline CDR1 and CDR2: SQVTM and ANQGSEA. This CDR3 spans 13 amino acids. V lost 4 bases and J 4 bases, leaving 14 bases between the germline ends. CDR3: CSVVAEVGYEQYF. As DNA, the CDR3 is TGCAGCGTTGTGGCGGAGGTCGGGTACGAGCAGTACTTC.

There are a few counts of this clonotype. This chain links TRBV9 with TRBJ2-3, with unresolved D. Trimming cost V 2 bases and J 4 bases, with 11 bases left between them. This CDR3 comprises 14 residues. Germline CDR1 is SGDLS and CDR2 is YYNGEE. CDR3 protein: CASSVGVAADTQYF. The CDR3 DNA follows: TGTGCCAGCAGCGTGGGCGTCGCAGCAGATACGCAGTATTTT.

This clonotype was seen a handful of times. The rearrangement links TRBV4-1 to TRBJ2-1, with 8 bases aligning to TRBD2. The CDR3 extends over 20 amino acids. In germline, CDR1 is MGHRA, CDR2 YSYEKL. V lost 1 base and J lost 0; bases outside the gene matches: 14. The CDR3 loop is CASSQGGGSGVDSSYNEQFF. CDR3 DNA sequence: TGCGCCAGCAGCCAAGGAGGGGGTAGCGGGGTCGATAGCTCCTACAATGAGCAGTTCTTC.

The V gene is TRBV7-9, the J gene TRBJ1-1; D remains unclear. The CDR3 consists of 10 residues. Germline CDR1 SEHNR, CDR2 FQNEAQ (reference sequence). Deletions cut 5 bases from V and 7 bases from J, with 5 bases between. CDR3 amino acids: CASSPYEAFF. CDR3 nucleotides: TGTGCCAGCAGCCCGTATGAAGCTTTCTTT.

This chain joins TRBV9 and TRBJ2-7; 8 bases are shared with TRBD1. The CDR3 extends over 15 amino acids. Trimming cost V 0 bases and J 1 base; bases outside gene matches: 3. From germline, CDR1 is SGDLS and CDR2 YYNGEE. Here the CDR3 reads CASSVGQGTSYEQYF. The CDR3 bases are TGTGCCAGCAGCGTAGGACAGGGGACTTCCTACGAGCAGTACTTC.

This chain links TRBV20-1 with TRBJ2-7; possibly TRBD2 for D (6 bases). The V gene's germline CDR1 is DFQATT and CDR2 SNEGSKA (reference sequence). The CDR3 has 12 residues. The V end was cut by 5 bases, the J end by 7 bases, with 15 bases between. CDR3 protein: CSAGPFGGEQYF. For the CDR3, the DNA is TGCAGTGCTGGTCCCTTTGGGGGGGAGCAGTACTTC.

The sample holds many counts of this clonotype. This chain links TRBV7-3 with TRBJ2-1; D gene ambiguous. This CDR3 is built from 12 residues. The V end was cut by 3 bases, the J end by 3 bases, with 3 bases between. Per germline, CDR1 SGHTA and CDR2 FQGTGA. CDR3 nucleotide sequence: TGTGCCAGCAGCTTTGGCTACAATGAGCAGTTCTTC. As protein: CASSFGYNEQFF. The full variable domain, rest sourced from reference TRBV7-3 and TRBJ2-1, is GAGVSQTPSNKVTEKGKYVELRCDPISGHTALYWYRQSLGQGPEFLIYFQGTGAADDSGLPNDRFFAVRPEGSVSTLKIQRTERGDSAVYLCASSFGYNEQFFGPGTRLTVL.

This clonotype has just a few counts. V gene TRBV7-8 combines with J gene TRBJ2-1, with 11 bases fitting TRBD2. This CDR3 contains 15 residues. Looked up from germline, CDR1 is SGHVS and CDR2 is FQNEAQ. V gave up 5 bases and J gave up 5 bases; unmatched junction bases: 5. CDR3 loop: CASSGTSGRHNEQFF. The CDR3 DNA reads as TGTGCCAGCAGCGGGACTAGCGGTCGTCACAATGAGCAGTTCTTC.

The genes are TRBV6-6 and TRBJ1-2; possibly TRBD1 for D (5 bases). This CDR3 is 16 amino acids long. Between the trimmed V and J ends, which lost 0 bases and 8 bases, there was a span of 19 bases. Germline V gene data show CDR1 as MNHNY and CDR2 as SVGAGI (reference sequence). This CDR3 is CASSYSSGPDGMGYTF. The DNA for the CDR3 is TGTGCCAGCAGTTACTCGTCAGGGCCCGATGGAATGGGCTACACCTTC.

V usage is TRBV19 and J usage is TRBJ2-4, with D unresolved. Germline CDR1 and CDR2: LNHDA and SQIVND (reference sequence). This CDR3 region has 12 residues. Trimming shortened V by 1 base and J by 4 bases, and 2 bases separated the two germline ends. DNA of the CDR3: TGTGCCAGTAGTATAGTAAAAAACATTCAGTACTTC. This sequence encodes CASSIVKNIQYF.

The gene calls are TRBV19 and TRBJ2-5; D possibly corresponds to TRBD1 (6 bases). In germline, CDR1 is LNHDA, CDR2 SQIVND (reference sequence). The CDR3 covers 14 residues. V was pared by 5 bases and J by 1 base, with 11 bases between. This CDR3 reads CASSPRQVQETQYF. The DNA of the CDR3 is TGTGCCAGTAGTCCCCGACAGGTCCAAGAGACCCAGTACTTC.

The chain carries TRBV3-1 and TRBJ2-5; a weak D match, TRBD2 (5 bases). The CDR3 consists of 15 residues. Per germline, CDR1 LGHDT and CDR2 YNNKEL (reference sequence). Between the trimmed V and J ends, which lost 2 bases and 4 bases, there was a span of 14 bases. This chain's CDR3 is CASSQPQRSLETQYF. CDR3 nucleotides: TGTGCCAGCAGCCAACCTCAGCGGAGCCTAGAGACCCAGTACTTC.

This clonotype occurred many times. CDR3 in amino acids: CASSSFPAGELFF. CDR3 DNA sequence: TGTGCCAGCAGCTCTTTCCCGGCCGGGGAGCTGTTTTTT. The V gene is TRBV7-6, the J gene TRBJ2-2; D gene uncertain. V lost 4 bases and J lost 6, with 9 bases in between. The germline gives CDR1 SGHVS, CDR2 FNYEAQ. This CDR3 is built from 13 residues.

This clonotype was counted only a few times. The chain carries TRBV4-2 and TRBJ1-1; a weak D match, TRBD1 (5 bases). This CDR3 region has 14 residues. The V and J ends lost 0 bases and 4 bases respectively, with 9 bases between them. Looked up from germline, CDR1 is LGHNA and CDR2 is YNFKEQ. The CDR3 DNA follows: TGTGCCAGCAGCCAAGAGTCGAGGGGCACTGAAGCTTTCTTT. Translated: CASSQESRGTEAFF.

The chain combines TRBV9 with TRBJ2-7, with D unresolved. The CDR3 is made up of 17 amino acids. Trimming took 0 bases from V and 7 from J, leaving 23 bases between them. Germline loops: CDR1 SGDLS, CDR2 YYNGEE. DNA for the CDR3: TGTGCCAGCAGCGTAGCTATTAACGTCTACATAAGACGAGAGCAGTACTTC. This codes for CASSVAINVYIRREQYF.

This chain connects TRBV7-6 to TRBJ2-1; no reliable D call. Germline loops: CDR1 SGHVS, CDR2 FNYEAQ. The germline V and J ends were trimmed by 4 bases and 2 bases, with 9 bases remaining between them. There are 14 residues in the CDR3. Here the CDR3 reads CASSSFGPYNEQFF. The CDR3 DNA is TGTGCCAGCAGCTCGTTCGGGCCCTACAATGAGCAGTTCTTC.

A few counts support this clonotype. The CDR3 DNA is TGTGCCAGCAGTAGCGGTTCTAGCGGGACCTACGAGCAGTACTTC. Protein product: CASSSGSSGTYEQYF. This sequence joins TRBV12-3 or TRBV12-4 and TRBJ2-7, with TRBD2 matching over 9 bases. V dropped 5 bases and J dropped 2; count of bases not matched to a gene: 7. The CDR3 is 15 residues long.

The chain employs TRBV9 and TRBJ2-3; 7 bases map to TRBD1. Per germline, CDR1 SGDLS and CDR2 YYNGEE. The CDR3 covers 15 residues. V was pared by 3 bases and J by 2 bases, with 6 bases of the junction left unmatched. In DNA form, the CDR3 reads TGTGCCAGCAGCGCCAGGGGGTATTACACAGATACGCAGTATTTT. Translating it yields CASSARGYYTDTQYF.

The chain combines TRBV7-9 with TRBJ2-7; no clear D gene. CDR1 and CDR2 (germline): SEHNR, FQNEAQ (reference sequence). The CDR3 has 12 residues. Trimming took off 3 bases at V and 2 bases at J, with 5 bases between the two ends. As DNA, the CDR3 is TGTGCCAGCAGCTTCACTACCTACGAGCAGTACTTC. Protein: CASSFTTYEQYF. Looking up the rest from reference TRBV7-9 and TRBJ2-7 gives the full variable domain: DTGVSQNPRHKITKRGQNVTFRCDPISEHNRLYWYRQTLGQGPEFLTYFQNEAQLEKSRLLSDRFSAERPKGSFSTLEIQRTEQGDSAMYLCASSFTTYEQYFGPGTRLTVT.

There are a few counts of this clonotype. The V call is TRBV20-1, the J call TRBJ2-1; possibly TRBD2 for D (6 bases). The germline CDR1 and CDR2 sequences are DFQATT and SNEGSKA (reference sequence). V shed 2 bases and J shed 8 bases, with 10 bases lying between them. The CDR3 loop spans 12 amino acids. The CDR3 is CSARPAGYEQFF. The CDR3 bases are TGCAGTGCTAGACCCGCGGGGTATGAGCAGTTCTTC.